These T cell receptor beta chains were read from a single sample in a study of blood T cell repertoires in COVID-19. The assay was immunoSEQ multiplex PCR, and TCRdb's table has in-frame clones only and misses some. Seen here are about 420,000 clones, about 90% observed once, and the top ten hold around 0.92%. Sequenced input: peripheral blood. These receptors all come from a man aged 18 to 30 with COVID-19, enrolled during active disease. CDR3s include the opening cysteine and the closing phenylalanine or tryptophan. D genes are given only for firm matches. Clone sizes are given selectively: once, few, many, or a class where the clone is expanded.

V gene	J gene	clone size	D gene	CDR3 protein	CDR3 DNA
TRBV24-1	TRBJ2-7	.	.	CATSGLGTRDEQYF	TGTGCCACCAGTGGGCTCGGGACTCGGGACGAGCAGTACTTC
TRBV2	TRBJ2-7	.	.	CASRGGRDEQYF	TGTGCCAGCAGGGGGGGACGAGACGAGCAGTACTTC
TRBV29-1	TRBJ1-1	.	.	CSVERRGTEAFF	TGCAGCGTTGAGCGCAGGGGCACTGAAGCTTTCTTT
TRBV7-9	TRBJ2-6	.	.	CASSLDRVGANVLTF	TGTGCCAGCAGCTTAGACAGGGTTGGGGCCAACGTCCTGACTTTC
TRBV29-1	TRBJ1-2	.	TRBD1	CSGGRGADYGYTF	TGCAGCGGTGGCAGGGGGGCTGACTATGGCTACACCTTC
TRBV5-1	TRBJ1-4	.	TRBD1	CASSLVGRTGDEKLFF	TGCGCCAGCAGCTTGGTGGGTAGGACAGGGGATGAAAAACTGTTTTTT
TRBV6-5	TRBJ2-7	.	.	CASSYLGTQAYEQYF	TGTGCCAGCAGTTATCTAGGGACACAGGCCTACGAGCAGTACTTC
TRBV30	TRBJ2-3	.	TRBD2	CAWSSGSGGTDTQYF	TGTGCCTGGAGCAGTGGTAGCGGGGGCACAGATACGCAGTATTTT
TRBV12-3/TRBV12-4	TRBJ1-5	.	.	CASSLSYQPQHF	TGTGCCAGCAGTTTATCCTACCAGCCCCAGCATTTT
TRBV7-2	TRBJ1-6	.	TRBD1	CASSLEGSTGDGLGSPLHF	TGTGCCAGCAGCTTAGAGGGGTCCACAGGGGACGGACTGGGGTCACCCCTCCACTTT
TRBV5-1	TRBJ2-7	.	.	CASSFQGKAYEQYF	TGCGCCAGCAGCTTCCAGGGAAAAGCGTACGAGCAGTACTTC
TRBV6-5	TRBJ2-6	.	.	CAASGGRGANVLTF	TGTGCCGCCTCAGGGGGGCGTGGGGCCAACGTCCTGACTTTC
TRBV9	TRBJ2-3	.	.	CASSVSGADTQYF	TGTGCCAGCAGCGTATCCGGAGCAGATACGCAGTATTTT
TRBV6-4	TRBJ1-2	.	.	CASSDSGGDNYGYTF	TGTGCCAGCAGTGACTCGGGGGGGGACAACTATGGCTACACCTTC
TRBV6-5	TRBJ1-5	.	.	CASRRYENQPQHF	TGTGCCAGCAGGAGGTATGAGAATCAGCCCCAGCATTTT
TRBV9	TRBJ2-5	once	TRBD2	CASSPSVGVAGYQETQYF	TGTGCCAGCAGCCCTTCGGTGGGGGTAGCGGGTTACCAAGAGACCCAGTACTTC
TRBV5-4	TRBJ2-1	.	.	CASSTRGNEQFF	TGTGCCAGCAGCACCCGGGGGAATGAGCAGTTCTTC
TRBV18	TRBJ2-7	.	TRBD1	CASSPTQGTYEQYF	TGTGCCAGCTCACCTACACAGGGGACCTACGAGCAGTACTTC
TRBV2	TRBJ2-5	.	.	CASRNRDETQYF	TGTGCCAGCAGGAACAGGGATGAGACCCAGTACTTC
TRBV11-3	TRBJ2-7	.	TRBD2	CASSLDREGNYEQYF	TGTGCCAGCAGCTTAGATCGGGAGGGGAACTACGAGCAGTACTTC
TRBV14	TRBJ1-3	.	.	CARQGFGNTIYF	TGTGCCAGGCAGGGATTTGGAAACACCATATATTTT
TRBV7-9	TRBJ2-1	once	TRBD1	CASSPPGQGYNEQFF	TGTGCCAGCAGCCCGCCCGGACAGGGCTACAATGAGCAGTTCTTC
TRBV7-9	TRBJ1-1	.	.	CASSLAVRTEAFF	TGTGCCAGCAGCTTAGCAGTGCGGACTGAAGCTTTCTTT
TRBV4-1	TRBJ2-7	.	.	CASSQGPGYEQYF	TGCGCCAGCAGCCAAGGGCCCGGGTACGAGCAGTACTTC
TRBV27	TRBJ2-1	.	TRBD1	CASSSAGTGEGGQFF	TGTGCCAGCAGTTCAGCCGGGACAGGGGAGGGAGGGCAGTTCTTC